Shown below are 17 T cell receptor beta chains from a single sample sequenced in a study of spatial heterogeneity in lung cancer (dated by TCRdb to the late 2010s). Libraries were made using 5' RACE. The sequencer was a NextSeq 500. TCRdb reran the public reads through fastp at Q25 and MiXCR, keeping productive beta chains. Duplicate CDR3 protein sequences are folded into a single record with the most common DNA and genes. This sample lists roughly 40,000 distinct CDR3 sequences; 6.5% to 8% were detected once. Around 43% of the sample belongs to the ten largest clones. Read against the paper, the sample's time point label means: sample taken at primary tumor resection. Without any cell sorting, TCR sequencing was performed on whole RNA extracted either from tumor and nontumor lung tissue or from cryopreserved PBMC samples. This specimen was PBMCs, taken at surgery. The receptors derive from a female donor with early-stage non-small cell lung cancer.

The chain recombines TRBV29-1 with TRBJ1-5; D is undetermined. CDR3 length equals 13 residues. Trimming shortened V by 4 bases and J by 4 bases, and 11 bases separated the two germline ends. CDR1 and CDR2 from the germline V gene are SQVTM and ANQGSEA. The CDR3 region has the DNA TGCAGCGTTGTTCAACAGAATAATCAGCCCCAGCATTTT. Protein sequence: CSVVQQNNQPQHF.

The table lists this clonotype with a few counts. The chain carries TRBV7-2 and TRBJ2-1; D possibly uses TRBD1 or TRBD2 (6 bases each). Trimming left V 1 base short and J 7 bases short, with 11 bases between. The CDR3 is 14 residues long. Germline values: CDR1 SGHTA, CDR2 FQGNSA. The CDR3, as DNA: TGTGCCAGCAGCTTAGGAGGGGGGCCAAATGAGCAGTTCTTC. It specifies CASSLGGGPNEQFF.

At least ten counts were recorded for this clonotype. The chain has TRBV27 and TRBJ2-7; D is perhaps TRBD2 (5 bases). The CDR3 totals 15 residues. Trimming removed 4 bases from V and 2 bases from J, with 15 bases in between. Germline CDR1 and CDR2: MNHEY and SMNVEV (reference sequence). CDR3 region: CASSSLITSPYEQYF. DNA for the CDR3: TGTGCCAGCAGTTCCCTCATAACTAGTCCCTACGAGCAGTACTTC.

In this sample, this clonotype turned up many times. The CDR3 nucleotides are TGTGCCAGCAGCTTGGCCGTCCAAGCTAACTATGGCTACACCTTC. Its protein is CASSLAVQANYGYTF. The chain is built from TRBV5-6 and TRBJ1-2, with D unclear. Trimming took off 0 bases at V and 0 bases at J, with 9 bases between the two ends. CDR1 and CDR2 from the germline V gene are SGHDT and YYEEEE. The CDR3 totals 15 residues.

J is TRBJ1-1 and V is TRBV6-5; maybe TRBD1 (6 bases). CDR1 and CDR2 from the germline V gene are MNHEY and SVGAGI. The V and J ends lost 2 bases and 1 base respectively, with 17 bases between them. The CDR3 extends over 17 amino acids. CDR3 coding DNA: TGTGCCAGCAGTTACAGGGGGGTCCCGGCGGAGAACACTGAAGCTTTCTTT. It yields the protein CASSYRGVPAENTEAFF.

This clonotype was observed a few times. The CDR3 nucleotides are TGCAGTGCCCGGACCCGGGCCTATTTGTTCTTC. Its protein product is CSARTRAYLFF. The gene calls are TRBV20-1 and TRBJ2-1; D is uncertain. The ends were cut back, 6 bases at V and 15 bases at J, with 18 bases in the middle. CDR1 and CDR2 (germline): DFQATT, SNEGSKA (reference sequence). CDR3 length: 11 amino acids.

This clonotype was counted between two and nine times. The chain couples TRBV10-2 to TRBJ2-6; D call uncertain. V was pared by 3 bases and J by 3 bases, with 0 bases between. Germline values: CDR1 WSHSY, CDR2 SAAADI. The CDR3 has 12 amino acids. CDR3 in DNA: TGCGCCAGCAGTGATGGGGCCAACGTCCTGACTTTC. As protein: CASSDGANVLTF.

In its sample, this clonotype was seen many times. The V call is TRBV12-3 or TRBV12-4, the J call TRBJ1-1; D gene uncertain. Trimming took off 10 bases at V and 4 bases at J, with 13 bases between the two ends. This CDR3 comprises 12 residues. The chain's CDR3 is CATRSGVTEAFF. The CDR3 nucleotides read TGTGCCACCAGATCGGGTGTCACTGAAGCTTTCTTT.

V is TRBV5-6 and J is TRBJ1-2, with 9 bases lining up with TRBD1. With V trimmed by 4 bases and J by 6 bases, 10 bases remained unmatched. This CDR3 is 15 amino acids long. Germline loops: CDR1 SGHDT, CDR2 YYEEEE. CDR3: CASSPGDRESHGYTF. DNA of the CDR3: TGTGCCAGCAGCCCCGGGGACAGGGAATCCCATGGCTACACCTTC.

This clonotype was observed a handful of times. This rearrangement joins TRBV6-2 or TRBV6-3 to TRBJ1-2; perhaps TRBD1 as D (6 bases). The V end was cut by 7 bases, the J end by 3 bases, with 21 bases between. This CDR3 has 16 amino acids. CDR1 and CDR2 from the germline V gene are MNHEY and SVGEGT. The CDR3 DNA is TGTGCCAGCAACTCACCCCCGGGGACACAGCACTATGGCTACACCTTC. Translating it yields CASNSPPGTQHYGYTF.

This clonotype has just a few counts. The chain links TRBV20-1 to TRBJ2-7; the match to TRBD1 covers 9 bases. CDR1 DFQATT and CDR2 SNEGSKA come from the germline V gene (reference sequence). The CDR3 runs to 15 residues. V shed 6 bases and J 5 bases; nucleotides not matched to a gene: 14. The CDR3 loop reads CSATGSLTGGDEQYF. Written as DNA, the CDR3 is TGCAGTGCCACGGGGTCTCTGACAGGGGGAGACGAGCAGTACTTC.

J is TRBJ2-3 and V is TRBV18; D might be TRBD2 (7 bases). Between the trimmed V and J ends, which lost 4 bases and 5 bases, there was a span of 19 bases. CDR3 length: 16 residues. Germline V gene sequence: CDR1 KGHSH, CDR2 LQKENI. The CDR3 sequence: CASSQPWGGAKDTQYF. In DNA, the CDR3 is TGTGCCAGCTCACAGCCTTGGGGGGGGGCCAAAGATACGCAGTATTTT.

Notes on this clonotype: This could be a read error, since a much larger clone is one nucleotide away. The rearrangement uses TRBV7-6 and TRBJ2-7, with TRBD2 matching over 7 bases. This CDR3 is 16 amino acids long. V gave up 5 bases and J gave up 0 bases; unmatched junction bases: 10. The germline gives CDR1 SGHVS, CDR2 FNYEAQ. The DNA for the CDR3 is TGTGCCAGCAGCATCACCCAGGGCGGGGGCTCCTACGAGCAGTACTTC. Its protein is CASSITQGGGSYEQYF. Supplemented by reference TRBV7-6 and TRBJ2-7, the full variable domain reads GAGVSQSPRYKVTKRGQDVALRCDPISGHVSLYWYRQALGQGPEFLTYFNYEAQQDKSGLPNDRFSAERPEGSISTLTIQRTEQRDSAMYRCASSITQGGGSYEQYFGPGTRLTVT.

This chain uses TRBV7-9 with TRBJ2-2; 8 bases match TRBD1. The J segment lost 0 bases and the V segment lost 4 bases, leaving 4 bases of the junction unmatched. Germline assignment: CDR1 SEHNR and CDR2 FQNEAQ (reference sequence). This CDR3 region has 16 residues. This chain's CDR3 is CASSSRQGTNTGELFF. As DNA, the CDR3 is TGTGCCAGCAGCTCCCGACAGGGGACGAACACCGGGGAGCTGTTTTTT.

CDR3 in DNA: TGCGCCAGCAGCCCGCAGGAGGGGGCGAGCACTGAAGCTTTCTTT. Its protein is CASSPQEGASTEAFF. The rearrangement links TRBV4-1 to TRBJ1-1; 7 bases line up with TRBD1. J gave up 4 bases and V 4 bases, and 9 bases lay outside the gene matches. The CDR3 consists of 15 residues. Germline CDR1 reads MGHRA; CDR2 reads YSYEKL.

This rearrangement joins TRBV20-1 to TRBJ2-3; TRBD1 agrees at 8 bases. The CDR3 runs 16 residues. V gave up 6 bases and J gave up 8 bases; unmatched junction bases: 19. Germline loops: CDR1 DFQATT, CDR2 SNEGSKA (reference sequence). Here the CDR3 DNA reads TGCAGTGCCCATGACCAGGGGGCGGCTTTGTCCCTTACGCAGTATTTT. Translated: CSAHDQGAALSLTQYF.

In this sample, this clonotype turned up a few times. The chain joins TRBV5-1 to TRBJ1-1; TRBD1 might be the D (5 bases). V lost 4 bases to trimming and J lost 3 bases, with 13 bases between them. Germline CDR1 reads SGHRS; CDR2 reads YFSETQ. The CDR3 runs to 14 residues. The CDR3 DNA sequence: TGCGCCAGCAGCCCCCCAGGGCGGCACACTGAAGCTTTCTTT. Translation gives CASSPPGRHTEAFF.